Below, one TCR beta chain is given with its context. The antigen is not known. This specimen includes other DNA sequences encoding the same CDR3. The data were taken from a study of cytomegalovirus exposure and HLA in healthy donors. Study-level points and caveats: For most TCR beta V segments, an earlier analysis put the productive rate at about 87% or about 30% of the time. The study designated fewer than 200 TCR beta chains cytomegalovirus-associated.

Primers: 60 Vbeta forward and 13 Jbeta reverse. Sequencing used immunoSEQ multiplex PCR; TCRdb keeps in-frame clones, though not all of them. Among some 130,000 clones listed, 82% were seen once. The CDR3 is made up of 11 amino acids. The germline V and J ends were trimmed by 1 base and 7 bases, with 5 bases remaining between them. The germline V gene encodes CDR1 GTSNPN and CDR2 SVGIG (reference sequence). This receptor was obtained from a male donor in good health and CMV-seropositive. The sequenced sample consisted of PBMCs. This chain links TRBV30 with TRBJ2-1; D ambiguous. CDR3: CAWSALNEQFF. CDR3 coding DNA: TGTGCCTGGAGTGCCTTGAATGAGCAGTTCTTC.